The 18 T cell receptor beta chains reported below all come from one sample, sequenced in a study of T cells in localized non-small cell lung cancer. The assay was immunoSEQ multiplex PCR, and TCRdb's table has in-frame clones only and misses some. The sample includes about 12,000 clones, 84% of them seen just once. Sequenced here: peripheral blood, sampled before any cancer treatment. These receptors originate from a male donor older than 55 with stage I squamous cell lung carcinoma.

The table lists this clone with a count of one. This chain links TRBV30 with TRBJ1-2; the match to TRBD1 covers 7 bases. Germline loops: CDR1 GTSNPN, CDR2 SVGIG (reference sequence). The CDR3 sequence is 11 residues long. Germline trimming cut 8 bases from V and 8 bases from J; bases unmatched to any gene: 8. The CDR3 reads CAGNRGGGYTF. In DNA form, the CDR3 reads TGTGCCGGTAACAGGGGTGGCGGCTACACCTTC.

This clone occurred once. The V gene is TRBV5-4, the J gene TRBJ1-4; D may be TRBD1 (5 bases). CDR1 and CDR2 from the germline V gene are SGHNT and YYREEE (reference sequence). CDR3 length: 14 amino acids. The V gene lost 2 bases and the J gene lost 5 bases, with 10 bases spanning the gap. CDR3 DNA sequence: TGTGCCAGCAGCTTCCAGGGTGTGAATGAAAAACTGTTTTTT. This translates into CASSFQGVNEKLFF.

The J gene is TRBJ2-7, the V gene TRBV7-9; no clear D. Trimming cost V 2 bases and J 0 bases, with 8 bases left between them. There are 14 residues in the CDR3. CDR1 is SEHNR, CDR2 FQNEAQ, per germline (reference sequence). CDR3 sequence (DNA): TGTGCCAGCAGCTTACAGGCCGGCTCCTACGAGCAGTACTTC. The encoded protein is CASSLQAGSYEQYF. Full variable domain (missing parts from reference TRBV7-9 and TRBJ2-7): DTGVSQNPRHKITKRGQNVTFRCDPISEHNRLYWYRQTLGQGPEFLTYFQNEAQLEKSRLLSDRFSAERPKGSFSTLEIQRTEQGDSAMYLCASSLQAGSYEQYFGPGTRLTVT.

For this clone: This sample includes further DNA sequences coding for the same CDR3. The CDR3 loop reads CASSEASANQPQHF. The CDR3 DNA reads TGTGCCAGCAGTGAAGCATCCGCAAATCAGCCCCAGCATTTT. V is TRBV6-1 and J is TRBJ1-5; D gene ambiguous. The ends were cut back, 0 bases at V and 4 bases at J, with 7 bases in the middle. This CDR3 spans 14 amino acids. Germline CDR1 reads MNHNS; CDR2 reads SASEGT.

The CDR3, as DNA: TGTGCCAGCGGGTTCTCCTACGAGCAGTACTTC. Its protein is CASGFSYEQYF. The genes are TRBV19 and TRBJ2-7; D not certain. The germline CDR1 and CDR2 sequences are LNHDA and SQIVND (reference sequence). V was cut by 9 bases and J by 0 bases, with 6 bases left in between. This CDR3 region has 11 residues.

The chain is built from TRBV7-2 and TRBJ2-2; D gene unclear. The CDR3 loop spans 14 amino acids. CDR1 and CDR2 (germline): SGHTA, FQGNSA. Between the trimmed V and J ends, which lost 3 bases and 4 bases, there was a span of 9 bases. Here the CDR3 reads CASSFGSGTGELFF. CDR3 DNA sequence: TGTGCCAGCAGCTTCGGCTCGGGCACCGGGGAGCTGTTTTTT.

The rearrangement uses TRBV5-4 and TRBJ2-7; weak D call: TRBD1 (6 bases). The CDR3 length is 12 residues. In germline, CDR1 is SGHNT, CDR2 YYREEE (reference sequence). Trimming pared 4 bases from V and 3 bases from J, leaving 8 bases between. CDR3 bases: TGTGCCAGCAGCGTGGACAGCTACGAGCAGTACTTC. Translating it yields CASSVDSYEQYF.

The chain combines TRBV5-1 with TRBJ2-4; 10 bases are shared with TRBD1. Germline V gives CDR1 SGHRS, CDR2 YFSETQ. The length of the CDR3 is 13 residues. V trimming: 5 bases; J trimming: 8 bases; junction bases outside the gene matches: 4. CDR3 nucleotides: TGCGCCAGCAGTGAGGACAGGGGGGACATTCAGTACTTC. Protein sequence: CASSEDRGDIQYF.

The chain joins TRBV2 to TRBJ1-2, with D unresolved. There are 13 residues in the CDR3. Germline V gene lookup returns CDR1 SNHLY and CDR2 FYNNEI. Between the trimmed V and J ends, which lost 4 bases and 7 bases, there was a span of 13 bases. The CDR3 protein is CASSVSAPTGYTF. CDR3 DNA: TGTGCCAGCAGTGTAAGCGCCCCTACTGGCTACACCTTC.

V gene TRBV5-1 combines with J gene TRBJ2-5, with 12 nucleotides matching TRBD2. Germline V gives CDR1 SGHRS, CDR2 YFSETQ. This CDR3 has 16 residues. The J segment lost 2 bases and the V segment lost 4 bases, leaving 6 bases of the junction unmatched. The CDR3 here is CASSLGLAGRQETQYF. The CDR3 DNA reads TGCGCCAGCAGCCTCGGACTAGCGGGGAGACAAGAGACCCAGTACTTC. Combining the CDR3 with reference TRBV5-1 and TRBJ2-5 gives the whole variable domain KAGVTQTPRYLIKTRGQQVTLSCSPISGHRSVSWYQQTPGQGLQFLFEYFSETQRNKGNFPGRFSGRQFSNSRSEMNVSTLELGDSALYLCASSLGLAGRQETQYFGPGTRLLVL.

The chain recombines TRBV7-8 with TRBJ2-1; possible D gene TRBD2, 5 bases. V lost 1 base and J lost 0, with 10 bases in between. There are 16 residues in the CDR3. Germline CDR1 reads SGHVS; CDR2 reads FQNEAQ. CDR3 residues: CASSLERATSYNEQFF. CDR3 nucleotide sequence: TGTGCCAGCAGCTTAGAGAGGGCGACCTCCTACAATGAGCAGTTCTTC. Full variable domain (remainder filled in from reference TRBV7-8 and TRBJ2-1): GAGVSQSPRYKVAKRGQDVALRCDPISGHVSLFWYQQALGQGPEFLTYFQNEAQLDKSGLPSDRFFAERPEGSVSTLKIQRTQQEDSAVYLCASSLERATSYNEQFFGPGTRLTVL.

The V and J genes are TRBV5-1 and TRBJ2-7; unclear D gene. Germline CDR1 SGHRS, CDR2 YFSETQ. CDR3 length equals 13 residues. V was trimmed by 5 bases and J by 1 base, leaving 10 bases between them. In nucleotides, the CDR3 is TGCGCCAGCAGTGGGGTTGATTCCTACGAGCAGTACTTC. It yields the protein CASSGVDSYEQYF.

The rearrangement joins TRBV5-4 to TRBJ1-2; D may be TRBD1 (5 bases). The CDR3 has 13 residues. CDR1 SGHNT and CDR2 YYREEE come from the germline V gene (reference sequence). The V end was cut by 5 bases, the J end by 8 bases, with 16 bases between. The CDR3, as DNA: TGTGCCAGCAGGGCTTCTCAGGGTTGGGGCTACACCTTC. Its protein product is CASRASQGWGYTF.

This clone is a singleton in its sample. The rearrangement links TRBV6-1 to TRBJ2-1, with D unresolved. Germline V gene sequence: CDR1 MNHNS, CDR2 SASEGT. V was cut by 3 bases and J by 0 bases, with 6 bases left in between. There are 14 residues in the CDR3. As DNA, the CDR3 is TGTGCCAGCAGTGATTGGCTCTCCTACAATGAGCAGTTCTTC. Encoded protein: CASSDWLSYNEQFF.

This clone was seen only once. V usage is TRBV19 and J usage is TRBJ2-7; D may be TRBD1 (5 bases). The CDR3 is 13 amino acids. V was shortened by 5 bases and J by 4 bases, with 12 bases between the two germline ends. Germline CDR1 and CDR2: LNHDA and SQIVND (reference sequence). The CDR3 reads CASSLDSGYEQYF. The CDR3 bases are TGTGCCAGTAGTCTTGACAGTGGTTACGAGCAGTACTTC.

The chain joins TRBV29-1 to TRBJ2-5; D is unclear. Germline loops: CDR1 SQVTM, CDR2 ANQGSEA. CDR3 length equals 12 residues. Trimming removed 3 bases from V and 5 bases from J, with 10 bases in between. The DNA of the CDR3 is TGCAGCGTTGACCCCATTGGGGAGACCCAGTACTTC. Translating gives CSVDPIGETQYF.

The gene calls are TRBV5-1 and TRBJ2-5; tentatively, D is TRBD1 (5 bases). The V and J ends lost 0 bases and 5 bases respectively, with 14 bases between them. Germline CDR1 is SGHRS and CDR2 is YFSETQ. This CDR3 has 15 amino acids. CDR3 nucleotide sequence: TGCGCCAGCAGCTTGGGGCTGGGGCAAGGGGAGACCCAGTACTTC. This gives the protein CASSLGLGQGETQYF.

The V call is TRBV6-5, the J call TRBJ1-2, with D possibly matching TRBD1 (5 bases). CDR1 MNHEY and CDR2 SVGAGI come from the germline V gene. The CDR3 totals 13 residues. The V and J ends lost 5 bases and 3 bases respectively, with 10 bases between them. This CDR3 reads CASSPRQYYGYTF. The CDR3 DNA reads TGTGCCAGCAGTCCACGACAGTACTATGGCTACACCTTC.